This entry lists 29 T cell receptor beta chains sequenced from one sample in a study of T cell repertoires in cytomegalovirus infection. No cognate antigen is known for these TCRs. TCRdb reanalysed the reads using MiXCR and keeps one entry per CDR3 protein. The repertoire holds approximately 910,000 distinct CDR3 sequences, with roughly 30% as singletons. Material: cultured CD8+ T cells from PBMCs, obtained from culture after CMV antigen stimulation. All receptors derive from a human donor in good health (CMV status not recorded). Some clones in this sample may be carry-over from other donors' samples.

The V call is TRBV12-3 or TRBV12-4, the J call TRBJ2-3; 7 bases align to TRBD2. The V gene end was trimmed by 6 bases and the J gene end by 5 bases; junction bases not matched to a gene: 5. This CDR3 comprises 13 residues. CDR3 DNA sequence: TGTGCCAGCAGACTCGGCGGGGGAGATACGCAGTATTTT. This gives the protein CASRLGGGDTQYF.

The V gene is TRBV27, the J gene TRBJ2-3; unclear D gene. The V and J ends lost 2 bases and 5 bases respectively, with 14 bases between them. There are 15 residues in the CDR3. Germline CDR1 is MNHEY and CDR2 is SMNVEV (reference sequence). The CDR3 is CASSLLTNLGDTQYF. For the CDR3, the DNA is TGTGCCAGCAGTTTACTGACCAATTTGGGAGATACGCAGTATTTT.

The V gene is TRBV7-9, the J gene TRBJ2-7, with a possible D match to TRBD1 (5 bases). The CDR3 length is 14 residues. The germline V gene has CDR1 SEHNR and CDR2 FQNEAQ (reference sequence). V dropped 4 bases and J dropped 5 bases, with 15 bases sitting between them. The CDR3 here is CASSSAPTGNEQYV. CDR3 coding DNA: TGTGCCAGCAGCTCAGCTCCCACAGGCAACGAGCAGTACGTC.

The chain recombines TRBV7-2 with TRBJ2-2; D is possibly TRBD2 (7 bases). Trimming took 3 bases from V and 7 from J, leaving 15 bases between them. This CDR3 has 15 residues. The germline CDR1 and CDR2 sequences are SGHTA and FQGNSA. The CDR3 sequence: CASSFVGGPVGELFF. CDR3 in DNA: TGTGCCAGCAGCTTTGTGGGGGGGCCAGTCGGGGAGCTGTTTTTT.

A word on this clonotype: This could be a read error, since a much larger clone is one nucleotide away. As DNA, the CDR3 is TGTGCCAACAGGCTCTGGGGACAGGGAGCTGAAAAACTGTTTTTT. It yields the protein CANRLWGQGAEKLFF. V is TRBV7-2 and J is TRBJ1-4; 9 bases map to TRBD1. CDR1 is SGHTA and CDR2 is FQGNSA in the germline V gene. The CDR3 runs 15 residues. J lost 7 bases, V lost 10 bases, and 13 bases had no gene match.

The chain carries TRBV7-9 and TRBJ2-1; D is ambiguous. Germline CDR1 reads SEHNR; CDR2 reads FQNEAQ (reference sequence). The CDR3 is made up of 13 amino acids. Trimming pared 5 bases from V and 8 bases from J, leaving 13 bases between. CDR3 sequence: CASSQPLSDEQFF. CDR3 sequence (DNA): TGTGCCAGCAGCCAGCCCCTGTCAGATGAGCAGTTCTTC.

CDR3 DNA sequence: TGTGCCAGCAGTTACGAAGGGTCACTCCTTGGCGAGCAGTTCTTC. Translating it yields CASSYEGSLLGEQFF. The V gene is TRBV6-6, the J gene TRBJ2-1; D unclear. Germline CDR1 and CDR2: MNHNY and SVGAGI (reference sequence). This CDR3 region has 15 residues. V lost 2 bases and J 10 bases, leaving 18 bases between the germline ends.

Written as DNA, the CDR3 is TGCAGCGTTGAACCCGTGGCGGGGGGTACAGATACGCAGTATTTT. This encodes CSVEPVAGGTDTQYF. The chain recombines TRBV29-1 with TRBJ2-3; 8 positions agree with TRBD2. Germline V gene data show CDR1 as SQVTM and CDR2 as ANQGSEA. V was pared by 2 bases and J by 3 bases, with 7 bases of the junction left unmatched. CDR3 length equals 15 residues.

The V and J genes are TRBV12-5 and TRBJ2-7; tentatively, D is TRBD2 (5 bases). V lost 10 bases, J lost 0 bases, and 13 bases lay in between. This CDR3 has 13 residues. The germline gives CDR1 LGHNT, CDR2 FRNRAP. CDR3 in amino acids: CATGKGLSYEQYF. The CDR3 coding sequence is TGTGCTACGGGAAAAGGCCTCTCCTACGAGCAGTACTTC. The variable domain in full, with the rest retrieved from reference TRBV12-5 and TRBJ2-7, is DARVTQTPRHKVTEMGQEVTMRCQPILGHNTVFWYRQTMMQGLELLAYFRNRAPLDDSGMPKDRFSAEMPDATLATLKIQPSEPRDSAVYFCATGKGLSYEQYFGPGTRLTVT.

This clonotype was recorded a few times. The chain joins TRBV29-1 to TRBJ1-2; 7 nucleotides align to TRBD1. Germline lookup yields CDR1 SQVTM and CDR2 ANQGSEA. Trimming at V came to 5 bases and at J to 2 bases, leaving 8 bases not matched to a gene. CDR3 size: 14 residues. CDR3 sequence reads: CSVLMLQGNYGYTF. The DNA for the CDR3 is TGCAGCGTTTTAATGCTACAGGGGAACTATGGCTACACCTTC.

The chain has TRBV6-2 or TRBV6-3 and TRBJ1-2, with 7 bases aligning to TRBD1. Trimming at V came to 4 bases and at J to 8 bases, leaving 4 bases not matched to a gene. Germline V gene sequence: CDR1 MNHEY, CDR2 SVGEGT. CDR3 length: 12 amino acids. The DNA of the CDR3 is TGTGCCAGCAGTTGGACAGGCGAAGGCTACACCTTC. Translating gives CASSWTGEGYTF.

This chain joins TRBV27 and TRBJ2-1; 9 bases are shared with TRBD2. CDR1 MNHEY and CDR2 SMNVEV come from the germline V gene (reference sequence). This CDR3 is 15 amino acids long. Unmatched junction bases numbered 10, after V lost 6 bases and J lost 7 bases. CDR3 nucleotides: TGTGCCAGCAGAGGGGGCGGGGGGGCAACAAATGAGCAGTTCTTC. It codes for CASRGGGGATNEQFF.

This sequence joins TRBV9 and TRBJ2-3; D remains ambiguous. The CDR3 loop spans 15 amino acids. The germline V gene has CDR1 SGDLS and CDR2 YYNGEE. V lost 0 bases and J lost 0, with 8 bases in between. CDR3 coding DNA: TGTGCCAGCAGCGTAGTGGATTCTAGCACAGATACGCAGTATTTT. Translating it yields CASSVVDSSTDTQYF. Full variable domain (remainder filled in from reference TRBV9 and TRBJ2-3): DSGVTQTPKHLITATGQRVTLRCSPRSGDLSVYWYQQSLDQGLQFLIQYYNGEERAKGNILERFSAQQFPDLHSELNLSSLELGDSALYFCASSVVDSSTDTQYFGPGTRLTVL.

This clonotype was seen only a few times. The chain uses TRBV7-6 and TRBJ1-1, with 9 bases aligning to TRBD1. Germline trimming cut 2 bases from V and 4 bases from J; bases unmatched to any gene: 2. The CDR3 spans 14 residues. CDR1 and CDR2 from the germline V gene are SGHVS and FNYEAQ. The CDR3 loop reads CASSLKGQGTEAFF. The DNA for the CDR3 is TGTGCCAGCAGCTTAAAGGGACAGGGCACTGAAGCTTTCTTT.

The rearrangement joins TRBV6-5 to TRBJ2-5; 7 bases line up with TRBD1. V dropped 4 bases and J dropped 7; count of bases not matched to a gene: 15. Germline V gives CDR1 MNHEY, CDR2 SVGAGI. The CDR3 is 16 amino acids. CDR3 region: CASSSLRTGDLGTQYF. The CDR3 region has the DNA TGTGCCAGCAGTTCTCTTAGGACAGGCGACCTCGGGACCCAGTACTTC.

The CDR3: CASSSSDIEQFF. In nucleotides, the CDR3 is TGTGCCAGCAGCTCCTCGGATATTGAGCAGTTCTTC. This rearrangement joins TRBV7-9 to TRBJ2-1; no firm D call. Trimming removed 4 bases from V and 9 bases from J, with 10 bases in between. The CDR3 has 12 amino acids. Per germline, CDR1 SEHNR and CDR2 FQNEAQ (reference sequence).

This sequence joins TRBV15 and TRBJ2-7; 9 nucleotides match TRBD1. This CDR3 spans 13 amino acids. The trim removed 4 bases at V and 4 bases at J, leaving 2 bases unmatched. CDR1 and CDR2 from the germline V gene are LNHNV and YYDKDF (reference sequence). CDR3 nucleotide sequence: TGTGCCACCAGCATACAGGGGGCTTACGAGCAGTACGTC. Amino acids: CATSIQGAYEQYV.

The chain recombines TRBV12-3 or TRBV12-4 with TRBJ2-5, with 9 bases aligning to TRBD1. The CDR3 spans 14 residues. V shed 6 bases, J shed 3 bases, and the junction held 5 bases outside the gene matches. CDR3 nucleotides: TGTGCCAGCAGCCCCGGGACAGGGAAAGAGACCCAGTACTTC. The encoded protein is CASSPGTGKETQYF.

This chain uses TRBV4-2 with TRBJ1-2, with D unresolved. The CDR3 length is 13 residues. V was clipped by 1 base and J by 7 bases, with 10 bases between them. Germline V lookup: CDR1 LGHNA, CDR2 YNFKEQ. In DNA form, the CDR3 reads TGTGCCAGCAGCCAAGCCGAGGCCCGTGGCTACACCTTC. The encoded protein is CASSQAEARGYTF.

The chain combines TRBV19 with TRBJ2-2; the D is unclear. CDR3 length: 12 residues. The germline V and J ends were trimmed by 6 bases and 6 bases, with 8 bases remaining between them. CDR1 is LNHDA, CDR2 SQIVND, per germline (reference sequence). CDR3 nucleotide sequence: TGTGCCAGTAGGGTGGTCCCCGGGGAGCTGTTTTTT. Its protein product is CASRVVPGELFF. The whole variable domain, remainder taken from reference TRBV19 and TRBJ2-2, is DGGITQSPKYLFRKEGQNVTLSCEQNLNHDAMYWYRQDPGQGLRLIYYSQIVNDFQKGDIAEGYSVSREKKESFPLTVTSAQKNPTAFYLCASRVVPGELFFGEGSRLTVL.

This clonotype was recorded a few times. The CDR3 coding sequence is TGCAGTGCTAGAGATCTGAGGGGGCCTGGCAATGAGCAGTTCTTC. The encoded protein is CSARDLRGPGNEQFF. The rearrangement uses TRBV20-1 and TRBJ2-1; 7 bases align to TRBD1. The CDR3 runs 15 residues. V trimming: 0 bases; J trimming: 6 bases; junction bases outside the gene matches: 8. Germline assignment: CDR1 DFQATT and CDR2 SNEGSKA (reference sequence).

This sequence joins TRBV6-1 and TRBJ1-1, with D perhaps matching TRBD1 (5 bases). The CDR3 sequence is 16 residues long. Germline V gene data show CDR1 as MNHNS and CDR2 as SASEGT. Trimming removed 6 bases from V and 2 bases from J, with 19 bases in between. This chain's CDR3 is CASRRPGGSLNTEAFF. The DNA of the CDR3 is TGTGCCAGCAGACGACCGGGGGGATCCCTAAACACTGAAGCTTTCTTT.

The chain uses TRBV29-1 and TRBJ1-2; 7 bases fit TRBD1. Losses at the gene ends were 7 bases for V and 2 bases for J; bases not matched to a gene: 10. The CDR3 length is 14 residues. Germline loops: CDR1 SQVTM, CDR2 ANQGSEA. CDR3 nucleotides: TGCAGCGCCGGAAGGGACAGTCCCAACTATGGCTACACCTTC. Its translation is CSAGRDSPNYGYTF.

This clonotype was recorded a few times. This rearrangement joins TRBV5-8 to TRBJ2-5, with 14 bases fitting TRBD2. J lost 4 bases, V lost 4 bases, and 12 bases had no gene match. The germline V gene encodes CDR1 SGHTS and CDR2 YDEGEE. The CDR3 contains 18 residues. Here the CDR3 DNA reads TGTGCCAGCAGCATTGGGACTAGCGGGGGTTATGGCGGAGAGACCCAGTACTTC. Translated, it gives CASSIGTSGGYGGETQYF.

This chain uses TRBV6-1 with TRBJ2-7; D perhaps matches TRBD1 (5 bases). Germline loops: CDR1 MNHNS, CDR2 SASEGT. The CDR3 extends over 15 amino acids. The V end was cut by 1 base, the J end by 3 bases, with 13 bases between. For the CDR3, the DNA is TGTGCCAGCAGTGAAGGCAGGGCTCCTTACTACGAGCAGTACTTC. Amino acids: CASSEGRAPYYEQYF.

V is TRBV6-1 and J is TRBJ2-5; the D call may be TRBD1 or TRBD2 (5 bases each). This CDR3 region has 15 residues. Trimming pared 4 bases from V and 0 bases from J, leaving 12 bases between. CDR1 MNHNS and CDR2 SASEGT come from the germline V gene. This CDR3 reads CASSGGIMDQETQYF. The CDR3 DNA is TGTGCCAGCAGTGGGGGGATAATGGACCAAGAGACCCAGTACTTC.

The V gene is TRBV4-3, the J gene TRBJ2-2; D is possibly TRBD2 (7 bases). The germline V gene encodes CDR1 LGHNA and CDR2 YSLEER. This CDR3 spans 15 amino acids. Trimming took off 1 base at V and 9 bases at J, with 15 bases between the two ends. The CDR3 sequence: CASSQVQGRARELFF. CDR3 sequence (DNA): TGCGCCAGCAGCCAAGTGCAGGGGAGGGCCAGGGAGCTGTTTTTT.

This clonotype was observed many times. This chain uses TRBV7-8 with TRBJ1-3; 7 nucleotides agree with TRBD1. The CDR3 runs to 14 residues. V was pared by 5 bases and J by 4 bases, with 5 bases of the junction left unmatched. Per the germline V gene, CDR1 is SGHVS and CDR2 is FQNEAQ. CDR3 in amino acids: CASSLTGVGNTIYF. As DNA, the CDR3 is TGTGCCAGCAGCCTTACAGGGGTCGGAAACACCATATATTTT.

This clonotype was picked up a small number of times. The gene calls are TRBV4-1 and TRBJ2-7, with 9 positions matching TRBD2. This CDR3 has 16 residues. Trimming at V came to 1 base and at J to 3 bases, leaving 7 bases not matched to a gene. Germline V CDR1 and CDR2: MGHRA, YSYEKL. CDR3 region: CASSQGPSGGNYEQYF. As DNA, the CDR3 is TGCGCCAGCAGCCAAGGCCCCAGCGGGGGGAACTACGAGCAGTACTTC.